This T cell receptor beta chain was identified in a study of shared T cell receptors in the human thymus. Here immunoSEQ multiplex PCR was the method, and the copy in TCRdb shows in-frame clones only, minus some. The table lists fewer than 700,000 clones, around 87% of them singletons. Germline V gives CDR1 WNHNN, CDR2 SYGVQD (reference sequence). V gave up 6 bases and J gave up 0 bases, with 15 bases separating them. The CDR3 runs to 16 residues. The sample was also reused in another study, on human thymus T cells. In that study: Corrective surgery for congenital heart defects was being performed on the healthy Finnish infants who were the donors. From resections taken during corrective heart surgery, the thymus tissue was obtained. Across thymic and blood repertoires, the usage of V and J genes appeared to be biased.

The TCR comes from a boy under two years old with a congenital heart defect. Sequenced material: thymocytes. J is TRBJ1-5 and V is TRBV10-1, with D perhaps TRBD1 (6 bases). CDR3 amino acids: CASSPGTPNSNQPQHF. The CDR3 DNA sequence: TGCGCCAGCAGCCCGGGGACACCTAATAGCAATCAGCCCCAGCATTTT.